This TCR beta chain appears in the sequencing data of a study of blood T cells in healthy people across ages. Study as a whole: Using template switching, researchers captured about one barcoded beta molecule for each two T cells.

Study-wide points: TCR beta diversity per million T cells fell roughly linearly with age.

From germline, CDR1 is MNHEY and CDR2 SVGAGI. There are 15 residues in the CDR3. Trimming removed 6 bases from V and 1 base from J; junction bases left unmatched: 6. It was with a sample-barcoded 5' primer and a J-beta primer mix that a second PCR of roughly 7 to 12 cycles was run. TCRdb independently ran MiXCR on the 5' RACE reads; one entry per CDR3 protein. The sample has 780,000 or so distinct CDR3 sequences; about 56% are singletons. Isolation per sample recovered at least 7 million PBMCs. This clonotype occurred a few times. The antigen is unknown. The rearrangement joins TRBV6-5 to TRBJ1-1; 9 bases match TRBD1. The receptor's source is a man in his forties in good health. Sequenced material: blood. The CDR3 sequence: CASRRQGGRNTEAFF. Written as DNA, the CDR3 is TGTGCCAGCAGGAGACAGGGGGGGAGGAACACTGAAGCTTTCTTT.